Here is one TCR beta chain with its context. The same CDR3 also results from other DNA sequences found in this sample. The sample originates from a study of blood T cell repertoires in COVID-19. Study details: There were acute and convalescent COVID-19 samples, and they came from the United States, Italy and Spain. T cells, B-cell-depleted T cells, or PBMCs supplied cDNA or gDNA.

V lost 0 bases and J lost 6, with 3 bases in between. The CDR3 is 12 amino acids. CDR1 and CDR2 from the germline V gene are SGHRS and YFSETQ. Assay used: immunoSEQ multiplex PCR; TCRdb lists only in-frame clones, some missing. The table has tens of thousands of clones, around four fifths seen once. The rearrangement links TRBV5-1 to TRBJ2-2; D gene uncertain. The specimen was peripheral blood. This sequence originates from a man in his 70s with acute or convalescent COVID-19. The CDR3 nucleotides are TGCGCCAGCAGCTTGGGCGCCGGGGAGCTGTTTTTT. Its translation: CASSLGAGELFF.